Sequencing of this T cell receptor (beta chain) was carried out in a study of blood T cell repertoires in COVID-19. Study-level information: COVID-19 samples, acute and convalescent, were from the United States, Italy and Spain.

Participant ages covered about 18 to 89 years across 24 US areas. Data came from immunoSEQ multiplex PCR; TCRdb stores just in-frame clones and leaves some out. Of around 240,000 clones listed, approximately 91% are singletons. Per the germline V gene, CDR1 is GTSNPN and CDR2 is SVGIG (reference sequence). The CDR3 loop spans 13 amino acids. The genes are TRBV30 and TRBJ2-2, with 8 bases that match TRBD2. The specimen sequenced was PBMCs or T cells enriched from blood (not recorded which). The source of this sequence is a human donor in a cohort exposed to, infected with or recovered from COVID-19 (not recorded which). The donor label of this sample is uncertain. The CDR3 sequence is CARSGGSTGELFF. The CDR3 DNA sequence: TGTGCTCGAAGCGGGGGAAGCACCGGGGAGCTGTTTTTT.